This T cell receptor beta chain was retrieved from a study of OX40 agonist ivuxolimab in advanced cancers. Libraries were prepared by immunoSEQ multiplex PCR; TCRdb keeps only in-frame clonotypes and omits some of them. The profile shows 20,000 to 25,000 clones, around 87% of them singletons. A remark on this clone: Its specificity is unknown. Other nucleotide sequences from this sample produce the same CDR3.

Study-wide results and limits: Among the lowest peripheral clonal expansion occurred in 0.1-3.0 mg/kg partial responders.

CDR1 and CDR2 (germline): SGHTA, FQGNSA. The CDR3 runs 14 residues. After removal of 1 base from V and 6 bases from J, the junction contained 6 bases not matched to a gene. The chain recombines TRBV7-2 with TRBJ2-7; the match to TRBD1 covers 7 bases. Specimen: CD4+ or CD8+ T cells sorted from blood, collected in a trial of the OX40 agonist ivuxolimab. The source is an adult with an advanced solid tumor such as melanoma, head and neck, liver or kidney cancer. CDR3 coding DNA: TGTGCCAGCAGCTTAGGGACAGGTGGTTCCGAGCAGTACTTC. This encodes CASSLGTGGSEQYF. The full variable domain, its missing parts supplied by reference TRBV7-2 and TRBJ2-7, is GAGVSQSPSNKVTEKGKDVELRCDPISGHTALYWYRQSLGQGLEFLIYFQGNSAPDKSGLPSDRFSAERTGGSVSTLTIQRTQQEDSAVYLCASSLGTGGSEQYFGPGTRLTVT.